The TCR beta chain under discussion was sequenced for a study of blood T cell repertoires in COVID-19. Overall study context: The study drew acute and convalescent COVID-19 samples from the United States, Italy and Spain.

The protocol was immunoSEQ multiplex PCR, while the TCRdb copy is restricted to in-frame clones and leaves out a portion. The sample consists of 300,000 to 350,000 clones, more than 85% of them appearing once. Unmatched junction bases numbered 5, after V lost 2 bases and J lost 2 bases. The CDR3 spans 15 residues. The V gene's germline CDR1 is MNHNS and CDR2 SASEGT. Participants spanned ages about 18 to 100 years and resided in 20 to 30 US areas. Within the 2 weeks before study entry, each person in the exposed group met a COVID-19 case. V and J are TRBV6-1 and TRBJ2-7, with 8 positions matching TRBD2. The sequencing input was PBMCs or T cells enriched from blood (not recorded which). This receptor was identified in a young woman who had been exposed to COVID-19. The CDR3 protein is CASSEITSGPYEQYF. The DNA for the CDR3 is TGTGCCAGCAGTGAAATAACTAGCGGACCCTACGAGCAGTACTTC.